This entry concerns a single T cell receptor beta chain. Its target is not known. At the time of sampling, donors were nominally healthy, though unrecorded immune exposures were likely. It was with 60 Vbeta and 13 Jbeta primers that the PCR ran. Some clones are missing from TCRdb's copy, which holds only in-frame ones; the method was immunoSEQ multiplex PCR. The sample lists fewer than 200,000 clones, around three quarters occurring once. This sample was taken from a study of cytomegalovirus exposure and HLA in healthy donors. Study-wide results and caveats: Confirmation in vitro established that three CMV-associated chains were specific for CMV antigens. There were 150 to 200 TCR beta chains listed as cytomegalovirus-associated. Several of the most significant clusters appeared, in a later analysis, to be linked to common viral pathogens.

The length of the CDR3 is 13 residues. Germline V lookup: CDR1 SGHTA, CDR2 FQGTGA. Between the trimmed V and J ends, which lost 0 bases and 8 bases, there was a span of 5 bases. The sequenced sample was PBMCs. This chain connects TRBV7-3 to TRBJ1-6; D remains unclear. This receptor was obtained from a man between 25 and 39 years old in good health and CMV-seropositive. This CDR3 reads CASSLTSDSPLHF. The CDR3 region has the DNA TGTGCCAGCAGCTTAACGTCGGATTCACCCCTCCACTTT.